The subject of this entry is one TCR beta chain. The sample belongs to a study of blood T cell repertoires in COVID-19. The CDR3 totals 16 residues. Trimming cost V 3 bases and J 4 bases; bases outside gene matches: 7. Germline CDR1 reads SGDLS; CDR2 reads YYNGEE. Using immunoSEQ multiplex PCR, the repertoire was profiled, and TCRdb retains in-frame clones only, with some absent. Among about 59,000 clones listed, approximately 82% were seen once. The TCR originated in an elderly woman with acute or convalescent COVID-19. This sequence joins TRBV9 and TRBJ1-4, with TRBD1 matching over 9 bases. Sequencing input: peripheral blood. As DNA, the CDR3 is TGTGCCAGCAGCGGTGGACAGGGGAAGGGTAATGAAAAACTGTTTTTT. Its protein product is CASSGGQGKGNEKLFF.